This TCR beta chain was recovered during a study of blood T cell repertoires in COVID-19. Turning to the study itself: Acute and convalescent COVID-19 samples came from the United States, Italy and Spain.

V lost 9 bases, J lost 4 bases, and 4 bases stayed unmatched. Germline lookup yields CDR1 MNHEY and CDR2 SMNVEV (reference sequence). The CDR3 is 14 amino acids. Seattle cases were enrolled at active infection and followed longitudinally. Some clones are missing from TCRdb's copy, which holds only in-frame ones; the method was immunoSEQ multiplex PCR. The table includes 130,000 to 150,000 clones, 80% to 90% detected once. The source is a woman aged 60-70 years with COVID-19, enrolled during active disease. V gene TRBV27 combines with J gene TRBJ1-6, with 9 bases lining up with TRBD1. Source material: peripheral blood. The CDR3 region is CASRTGAYNSPLHF. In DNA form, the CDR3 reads TGTGCCAGTAGGACAGGGGCGTATAATTCACCCCTCCACTTT.